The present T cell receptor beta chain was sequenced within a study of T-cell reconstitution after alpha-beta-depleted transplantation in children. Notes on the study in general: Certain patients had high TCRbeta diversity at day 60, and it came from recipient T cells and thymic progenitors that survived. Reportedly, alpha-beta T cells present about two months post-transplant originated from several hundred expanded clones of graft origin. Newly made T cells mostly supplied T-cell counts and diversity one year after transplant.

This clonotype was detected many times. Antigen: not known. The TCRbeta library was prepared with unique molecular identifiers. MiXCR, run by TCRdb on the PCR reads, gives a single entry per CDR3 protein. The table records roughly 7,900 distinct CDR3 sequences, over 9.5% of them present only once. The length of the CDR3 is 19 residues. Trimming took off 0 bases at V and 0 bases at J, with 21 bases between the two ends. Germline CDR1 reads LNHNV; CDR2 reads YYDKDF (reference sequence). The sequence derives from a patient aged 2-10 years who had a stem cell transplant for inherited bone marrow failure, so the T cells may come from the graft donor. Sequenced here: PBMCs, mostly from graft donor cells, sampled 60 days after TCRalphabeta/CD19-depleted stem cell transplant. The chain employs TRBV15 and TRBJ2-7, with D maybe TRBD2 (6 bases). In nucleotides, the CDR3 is TGTGCCACCAGCAGAGAGGTGCGAGTTTTGGGACTCGACTCCTACGAGCAGTACTTC. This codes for CATSREVRVLGLDSYEQYF.